The 2 T cell receptor beta chains below come from one sample, sequenced in a study of T cells in tuberculosis. Time point in this sample: new active TB diagnosis, blood taken before or within 7 days of starting treatment. Sequenced by immunoSEQ multiplex PCR; TCRdb stores in-frame clones only, minus some. The sample has 22,000 or so clones, roughly 84% seen once. Sequenced material: PBMCs, taken at tuberculosis diagnosis. Source of these receptors: an adult with tuberculosis.

The gene calls are TRBV5-1 and TRBJ2-7; 9 bases are a match to TRBD1. This CDR3 comprises 14 residues. V dropped 3 bases and J dropped 5; count of bases not matched to a gene: 6. The germline gives CDR1 SGHRS, CDR2 YFSETQ. CDR3 coding DNA: TGCGCCAGCAGCTACGGGACAGGGTTCAACGAGCAGTACTTC. Translated, it gives CASSYGTGFNEQYF. Full variable domain (remainder filled in from reference TRBV5-1 and TRBJ2-7): KAGVTQTPRYLIKTRGQQVTLSCSPISGHRSVSWYQQTPGQGLQFLFEYFSETQRNKGNFPGRFSGRQFSNSRSEMNVSTLELGDSALYLCASSYGTGFNEQYFGPGTRLTVT.

V is TRBV19 and J is TRBJ1-5; 7 nucleotides align to TRBD1. The germline gives CDR1 LNHDA, CDR2 SQIVND (reference sequence). V lost 7 bases, J lost 6 bases, and 12 bases stayed unmatched. The CDR3 contains 15 residues. The CDR3 DNA is TGTGCCAGTACTTTGGTCGAGGCAGGGGGTCAGCCCCAGCATTTT. This gives the protein CASTLVEAGGQPQHF.